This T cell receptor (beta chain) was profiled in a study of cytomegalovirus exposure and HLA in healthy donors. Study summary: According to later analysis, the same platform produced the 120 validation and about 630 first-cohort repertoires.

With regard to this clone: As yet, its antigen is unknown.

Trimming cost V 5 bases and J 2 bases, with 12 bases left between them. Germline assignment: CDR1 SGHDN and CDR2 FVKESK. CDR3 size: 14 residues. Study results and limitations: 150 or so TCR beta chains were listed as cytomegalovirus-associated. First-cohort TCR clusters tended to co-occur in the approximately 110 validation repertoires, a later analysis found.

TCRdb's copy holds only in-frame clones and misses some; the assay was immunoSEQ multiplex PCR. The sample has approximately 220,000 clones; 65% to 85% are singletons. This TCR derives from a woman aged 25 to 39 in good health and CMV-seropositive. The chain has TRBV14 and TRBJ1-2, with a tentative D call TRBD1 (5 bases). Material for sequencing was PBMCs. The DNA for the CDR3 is TGTGCCAGCAGCTCTCAGGGCCTAAACTATGGCTACACCTTC. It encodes CASSSQGLNYGYTF.